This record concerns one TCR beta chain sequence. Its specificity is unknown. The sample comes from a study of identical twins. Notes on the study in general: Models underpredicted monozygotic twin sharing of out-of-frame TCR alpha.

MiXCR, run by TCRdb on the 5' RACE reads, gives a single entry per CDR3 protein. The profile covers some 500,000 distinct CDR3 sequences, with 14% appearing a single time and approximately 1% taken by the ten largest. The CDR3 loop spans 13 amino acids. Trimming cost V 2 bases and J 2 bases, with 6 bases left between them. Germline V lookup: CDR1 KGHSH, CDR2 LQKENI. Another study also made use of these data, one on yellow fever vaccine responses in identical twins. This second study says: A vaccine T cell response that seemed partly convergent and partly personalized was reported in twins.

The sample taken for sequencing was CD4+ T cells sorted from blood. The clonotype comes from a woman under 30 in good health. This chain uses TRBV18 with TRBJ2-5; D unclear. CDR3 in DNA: TGTGCCAGCTCACCATTCAGGCAAGAGACCCAGTACTTC. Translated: CASSPFRQETQYF.